These 2 T cell receptor beta chains came from one sample sequenced in a study of radiotherapy plus CTLA-4 blockade in lung cancer. Assay: immunoSEQ multiplex PCR; the TCRdb copy retains only in-frame clones and omits some. The sample consists of 40,000 to 60,000 clones, about 81% of them appearing once. Sequencing was performed on peripheral blood, taken from a patient treated with radiotherapy plus ipilimumab. The receptors shown here come from a human donor with non-small cell lung cancer who had stable disease on radiotherapy plus ipilimumab.

This clone was seen a single time. The rearrangement links TRBV9 to TRBJ2-3; 9 bases are a match to TRBD1. CDR1 and CDR2 (germline): SGDLS, YYNGEE. The CDR3 extends over 15 amino acids. The ends lost 0 bases at V and 7 bases at J; junction bases unmatched: 6. The CDR3 spells CASSVAWDREYTQYF. CDR3 DNA sequence: TGTGCCAGCAGCGTAGCATGGGACAGGGAATATACGCAGTATTTT.

The V and J genes are TRBV19 and TRBJ2-7; tentatively, D is TRBD1 (7 bases). Trimming cost V 3 bases and J 6 bases, with 18 bases left between them. Germline V gives CDR1 LNHDA, CDR2 SQIVND (reference sequence). CDR3 size: 15 residues. CDR3 protein: CASSMAGGTVGEQYF. The CDR3 nucleotides are TGTGCCAGTAGTATGGCTGGGGGGACAGTTGGCGAGCAGTACTTC.